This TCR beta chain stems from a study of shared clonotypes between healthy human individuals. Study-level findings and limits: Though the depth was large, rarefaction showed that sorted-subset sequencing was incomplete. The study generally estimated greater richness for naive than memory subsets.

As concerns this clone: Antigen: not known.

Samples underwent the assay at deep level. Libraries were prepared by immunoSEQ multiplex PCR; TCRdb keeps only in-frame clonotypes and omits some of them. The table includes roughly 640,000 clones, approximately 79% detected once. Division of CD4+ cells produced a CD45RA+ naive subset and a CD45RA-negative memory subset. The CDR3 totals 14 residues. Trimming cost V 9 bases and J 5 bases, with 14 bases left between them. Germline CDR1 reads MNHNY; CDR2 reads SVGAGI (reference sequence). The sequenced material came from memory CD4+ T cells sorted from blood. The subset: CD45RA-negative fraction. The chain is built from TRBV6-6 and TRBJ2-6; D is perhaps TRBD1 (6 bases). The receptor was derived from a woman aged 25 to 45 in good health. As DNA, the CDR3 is TGTGCCAGTCAAAATACAGGGAGGGCCAACGTCCTGACTTTC. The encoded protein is CASQNTGRANVLTF.